A single sample gave rise to the 14 T cell receptor beta chains below, sequenced in a study of blood T cell repertoires in COVID-19. Data came from immunoSEQ multiplex PCR; TCRdb stores just in-frame clones and leaves some out. Here the sample spans roughly 140,000 clones, under 90% being singletons. The sample was peripheral blood. The receptors shown here come from a human donor in a cohort sampled during active COVID-19.

This clone occurred a few times. The V and J genes are TRBV2 and TRBJ1-6, with D uncertain. Trimming left V 6 bases short and J 7 bases short, with 13 bases between. Per germline, CDR1 SNHLY and CDR2 FYNNEI. CDR3 length: 14 residues. The chain's CDR3 is CASRAGGWNSPLHF. CDR3 nucleotide sequence: TGTGCCAGCAGGGCGGGAGGGTGGAATTCACCCCTCCACTTT.

The chain links TRBV6-4 to TRBJ2-1, with D possibly being TRBD2 (5 bases). This CDR3 has 16 amino acids. Per the germline V gene, CDR1 is MRHNA and CDR2 is SNTAGT. Trimming pared 0 bases from V and 5 bases from J, leaving 14 bases between. CDR3 sequence reads: CASSDSSGEWDNEQFF. The CDR3 region has the DNA TGTGCCAGCAGTGACTCGAGTGGGGAGTGGGACAATGAGCAGTTCTTC.

The CDR3 sequence is CASSIGTGGNGYTF. The CDR3 nucleotides are TGTGCCAGTAGCATCGGGACAGGGGGGAATGGCTACACCTTC. This chain connects TRBV19 to TRBJ1-2; 11 bases line up with TRBD1. Trimming removed 6 bases from V and 6 bases from J; junction bases left unmatched: 6. This CDR3 region has 14 residues. Germline V gene lookup returns CDR1 LNHDA and CDR2 SQIVND (reference sequence).

J is TRBJ2-1 and V is TRBV7-9; 9 nucleotides align to TRBD2. The CDR3 length is 17 residues. Trimming at V came to 0 bases and at J to 8 bases, leaving 11 bases not matched to a gene. Germline assignment: CDR1 SEHNR and CDR2 FQNEAQ (reference sequence). The CDR3 region is CASSLAGGQAGGDEQFF. The CDR3 DNA is TGTGCCAGCAGCTTAGCGGGCGGTCAAGCGGGGGGCGATGAGCAGTTCTTC.

This chain links TRBV3-1 (or the pseudogene TRBV3-2) with TRBJ1-2; D is uncertain. This CDR3 contains 12 residues. V was trimmed by 1 base and J by 8 bases, leaving 8 bases between them. Germline V gene sequence: CDR1 LGHDT, CDR2 YNNKEL (reference sequence). This CDR3 is CASSQVAEGYTF. CDR3 nucleotide sequence: TGTGCCAGCAGCCAAGTTGCTGAGGGCTACACCTTC.

The chain joins TRBV18 to TRBJ2-3; D possibly corresponds to TRBD1 (5 bases). Germline CDR1 and CDR2: KGHSH and LQKENI. CDR3 length: 13 amino acids. V lost 5 bases and J lost 0, with 6 bases in between. The CDR3 spells CASSGASTDTQYF. CDR3 nucleotide sequence: TGTGCCAGCTCAGGGGCCAGCACAGATACGCAGTATTTT. Drawing the rest from reference TRBV18 and TRBJ2-3, the complete variable domain is NAGVMQNPRHLVRRRGQEARLRCSPMKGHSHVYWYRQLPEEGLKFMVYLQKENIIDESGMPKERFSAEFPKEGPSILRIQQVVRGDSAAYFCASSGASTDTQYFGPGTRLTVL.

The CDR3 coding sequence is TGTGCCACCAGCGGGGGGGCTGTCACAGATACGCAGTATTTT. This translates into CATSGGAVTDTQYF. The gene calls are TRBV15 and TRBJ2-3; the D gene is possibly TRBD2 (7 bases). V lost 5 bases and J lost 2, with 11 bases in between. The CDR3 covers 14 residues. CDR1 LNHNV and CDR2 YYDKDF come from the germline V gene (reference sequence).

The chain uses TRBV7-8 and TRBJ2-7; TRBD2 matches at 10 bases. The CDR3 consists of 14 residues. With V trimmed by 5 bases and J by 4 bases, 5 bases remained unmatched. The germline CDR1 and CDR2 sequences are SGHVS and FQNEAQ. CDR3 coding DNA: TGTGCCAGCAGCCTCCTAGCGGGGGAATACGAGCAGTACTTC. This sequence encodes CASSLLAGEYEQYF.

The chain links TRBV7-2 to TRBJ2-5; D perhaps matches TRBD1 (6 bases). CDR3 size: 15 residues. Trimming removed 2 bases from V and 0 bases from J, with 10 bases in between. The germline CDR1 and CDR2 sequences are SGHTA and FQGNSA. The CDR3 reads CASSLLGQNQETQYF. The CDR3 DNA follows: TGTGCCAGCAGCTTATTAGGACAGAACCAAGAGACCCAGTACTTC.

This chain links TRBV7-2 with TRBJ1-2; possibly TRBD1 for D (5 bases). V was trimmed by 4 bases and J by 7 bases, leaving 16 bases between them. CDR3 size: 14 residues. CDR1 is SGHTA and CDR2 is FQGNSA in the germline V gene. The CDR3: CASSWQTGNSGYTF. CDR3 bases: TGTGCCAGCAGCTGGCAAACAGGAAATTCTGGCTACACCTTC.

This clone was observed once. The gene calls are TRBV4-2 and TRBJ1-1, with TRBD1 matching 9 bases. The CDR3 is 12 residues long. V was clipped by 7 bases and J by 12 bases; unmatched bases: 9. Germline V CDR1 and CDR2: LGHNA, YNFKEQ. Here the CDR3 reads CASNPSQGASFF. For the CDR3, the DNA is TGTGCCAGCAACCCATCACAGGGGGCCTCTTTCTTT.

The chain has TRBV10-3 and TRBJ1-1; 9 nucleotides match TRBD1. CDR3 length: 14 amino acids. Germline values: CDR1 ENHRY, CDR2 SYGVKD. Unmatched junction bases numbered 1, after V lost 4 bases and J lost 1 base. The CDR3 DNA follows: TGTGCCATCAGTGTGGGACAGGGGAACACTGAAGCTTTCTTT. Amino acid sequence: CAISVGQGNTEAFF.

The V gene is TRBV7-2, the J gene TRBJ1-1; D remains ambiguous. Germline CDR1 SGHTA, CDR2 FQGNSA. Between the trimmed V and J ends, which lost 1 base and 1 base, there was a span of 10 bases. This CDR3 has 15 amino acids. The CDR3 DNA reads TGTGCCAGCAGCTTAGTCCTGGGAGCGAACACTGAAGCTTTCTTT. Translated: CASSLVLGANTEAFF.

This clone was detected a few times. This rearrangement joins TRBV2 to TRBJ1-2; TRBD1 agrees at 7 bases. Trimming at V came to 2 bases and at J to 7 bases, leaving 13 bases not matched to a gene. In germline, CDR1 is SNHLY, CDR2 FYNNEI. The CDR3 is 16 residues long. The CDR3 nucleotides read TGTGCCAGCAGTGAACGGCCTGACAGGGACGGTAGTGGCTACACCTTC. Its translation is CASSERPDRDGSGYTF.